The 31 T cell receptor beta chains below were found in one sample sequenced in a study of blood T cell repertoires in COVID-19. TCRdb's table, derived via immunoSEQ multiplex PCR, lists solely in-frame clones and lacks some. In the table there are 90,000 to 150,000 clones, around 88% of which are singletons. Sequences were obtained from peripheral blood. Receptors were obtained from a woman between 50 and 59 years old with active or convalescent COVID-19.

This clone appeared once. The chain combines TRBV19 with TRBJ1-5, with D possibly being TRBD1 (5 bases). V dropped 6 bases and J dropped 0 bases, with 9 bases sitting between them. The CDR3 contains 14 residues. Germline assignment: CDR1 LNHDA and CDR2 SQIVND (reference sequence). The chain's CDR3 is CASSAGISNQPQHF. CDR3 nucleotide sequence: TGTGCCAGTAGCGCAGGGATTAGCAATCAGCCCCAGCATTTT.

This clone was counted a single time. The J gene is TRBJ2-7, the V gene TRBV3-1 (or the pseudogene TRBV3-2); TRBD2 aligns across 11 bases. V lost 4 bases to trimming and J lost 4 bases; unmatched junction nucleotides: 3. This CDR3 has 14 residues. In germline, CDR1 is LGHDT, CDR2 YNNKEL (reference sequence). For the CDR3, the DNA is TGTGCCAGCAGCCCCGGGACTAGCGGATACGAGCAGTACTTC. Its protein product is CASSPGTSGYEQYF.

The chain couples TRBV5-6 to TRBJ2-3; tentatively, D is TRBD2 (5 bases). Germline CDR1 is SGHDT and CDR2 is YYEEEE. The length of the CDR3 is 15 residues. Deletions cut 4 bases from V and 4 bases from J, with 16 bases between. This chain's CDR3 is CASSPDTRSADTQYF. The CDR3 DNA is TGTGCCAGCAGCCCCGATACTAGGTCCGCAGATACGCAGTATTTT.

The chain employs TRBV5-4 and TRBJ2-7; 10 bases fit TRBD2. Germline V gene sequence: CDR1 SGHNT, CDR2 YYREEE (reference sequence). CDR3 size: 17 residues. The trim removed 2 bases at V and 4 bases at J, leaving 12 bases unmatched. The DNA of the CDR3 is TGTGCCAGCAGCTTCGCAGCTTCTAGCGGGAGCTATTACGAGCAGTACTTC. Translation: CASSFAASSGSYYEQYF.

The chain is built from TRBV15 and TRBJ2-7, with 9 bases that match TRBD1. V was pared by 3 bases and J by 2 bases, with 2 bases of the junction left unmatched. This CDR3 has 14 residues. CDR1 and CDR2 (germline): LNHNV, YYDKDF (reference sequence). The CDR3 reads CATSRYRGPYEQYF. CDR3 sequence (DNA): TGTGCCACCAGCAGGTACAGGGGGCCCTACGAGCAGTACTTC. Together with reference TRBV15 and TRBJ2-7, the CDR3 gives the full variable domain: DAMVIQNPRYQVTQFGKPVTLSCSQTLNHNVMYWYQQKSSQAPKLLFHYYDKDFNNEADTPDNFQSRRPNTSFCFLDIRSPGLGDTAMYLCATSRYRGPYEQYFGPGTRLTVT.

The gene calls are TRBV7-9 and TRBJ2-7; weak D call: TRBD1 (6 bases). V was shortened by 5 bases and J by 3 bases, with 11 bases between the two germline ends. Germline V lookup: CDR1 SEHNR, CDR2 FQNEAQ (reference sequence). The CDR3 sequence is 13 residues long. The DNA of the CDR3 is TGTGCCAGCAGCCCACCGACAGGCTACGAGCAGTACTTC. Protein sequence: CASSPPTGYEQYF.

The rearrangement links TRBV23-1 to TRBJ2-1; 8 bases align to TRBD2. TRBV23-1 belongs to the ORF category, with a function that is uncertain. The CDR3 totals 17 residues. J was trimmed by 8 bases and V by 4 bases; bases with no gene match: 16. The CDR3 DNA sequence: TGCGCCAGCAGTCCGAATACTCAGCGGGAGAACAGAGATGAGCAGTTCTTC. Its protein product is CASSPNTQRENRDEQFF.

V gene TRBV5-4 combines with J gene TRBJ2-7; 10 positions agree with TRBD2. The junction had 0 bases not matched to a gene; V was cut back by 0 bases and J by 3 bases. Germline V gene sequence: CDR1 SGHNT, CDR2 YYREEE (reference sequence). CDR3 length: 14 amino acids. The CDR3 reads CASSLGTSGYEQYF. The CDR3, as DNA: TGTGCCAGCAGCTTGGGGACTAGCGGCTACGAGCAGTACTTC. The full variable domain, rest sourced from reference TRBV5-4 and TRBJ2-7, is ETGVTQSPTHLIKTRGQQVTLRCSSQSGHNTVSWYQQALGQGPQFIFQYYREEENGRGNFPPRFSGLQFPNYSSELNVNALELDDSALYLCASSLGTSGYEQYFGPGTRLTVT.

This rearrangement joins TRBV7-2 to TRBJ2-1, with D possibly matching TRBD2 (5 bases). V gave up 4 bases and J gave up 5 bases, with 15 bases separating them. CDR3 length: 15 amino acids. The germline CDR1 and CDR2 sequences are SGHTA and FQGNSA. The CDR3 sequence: CASSWSGSKDNEQFF. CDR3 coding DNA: TGTGCCAGCAGCTGGAGCGGTTCAAAAGACAATGAGCAGTTCTTC.

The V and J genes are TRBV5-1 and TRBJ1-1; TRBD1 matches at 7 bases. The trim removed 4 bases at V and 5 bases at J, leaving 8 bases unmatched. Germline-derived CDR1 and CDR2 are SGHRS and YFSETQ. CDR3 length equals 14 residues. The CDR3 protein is CASSPTGVGTEAFF. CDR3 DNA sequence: TGCGCCAGCAGCCCTACAGGGGTGGGGACTGAAGCTTTCTTT. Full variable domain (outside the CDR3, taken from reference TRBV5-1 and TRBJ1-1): KAGVTQTPRYLIKTRGQQVTLSCSPISGHRSVSWYQQTPGQGLQFLFEYFSETQRNKGNFPGRFSGRQFSNSRSEMNVSTLELGDSALYLCASSPTGVGTEAFFGQGTRLTVV.

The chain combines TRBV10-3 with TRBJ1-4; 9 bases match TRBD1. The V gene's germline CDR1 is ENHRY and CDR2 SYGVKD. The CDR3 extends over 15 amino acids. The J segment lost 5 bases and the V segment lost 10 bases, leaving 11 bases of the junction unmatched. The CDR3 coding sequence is TGTGCCACCAGGAGGACGACAGGGGGAAATGAAAAACTGTTTTTT. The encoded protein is CATRRTTGGNEKLFF.

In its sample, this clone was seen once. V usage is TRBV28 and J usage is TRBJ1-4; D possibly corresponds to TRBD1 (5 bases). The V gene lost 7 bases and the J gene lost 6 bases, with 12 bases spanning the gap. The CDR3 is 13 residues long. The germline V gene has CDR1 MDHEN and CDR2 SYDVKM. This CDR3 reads CASMRQTDEKLFF. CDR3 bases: TGTGCCAGCATGAGACAGACGGATGAAAAACTGTTTTTT.

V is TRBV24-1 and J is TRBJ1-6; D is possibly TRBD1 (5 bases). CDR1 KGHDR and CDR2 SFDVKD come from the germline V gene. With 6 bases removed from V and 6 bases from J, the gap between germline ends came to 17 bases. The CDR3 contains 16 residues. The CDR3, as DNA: TGTGCCACCAGTTCGGGCAGGGCGGCCCCTAATTCACCCCTCCACTTT. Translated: CATSSGRAAPNSPLHF.

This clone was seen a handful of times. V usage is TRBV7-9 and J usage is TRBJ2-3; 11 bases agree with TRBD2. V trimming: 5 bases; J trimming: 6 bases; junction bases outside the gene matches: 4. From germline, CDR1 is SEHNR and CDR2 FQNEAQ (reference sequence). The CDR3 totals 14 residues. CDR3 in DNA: TGTGCCAGCAGCCCAACTAGCGGGGGCGATACGCAGTATTTT. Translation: CASSPTSGGDTQYF. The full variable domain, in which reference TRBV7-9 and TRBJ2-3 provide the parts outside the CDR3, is DTGVSQNPRHKITKRGQNVTFRCDPISEHNRLYWYRQTLGQGPEFLTYFQNEAQLEKSRLLSDRFSAERPKGSFSTLEIQRTEQGDSAMYLCASSPTSGGDTQYFGPGTRLTVL.

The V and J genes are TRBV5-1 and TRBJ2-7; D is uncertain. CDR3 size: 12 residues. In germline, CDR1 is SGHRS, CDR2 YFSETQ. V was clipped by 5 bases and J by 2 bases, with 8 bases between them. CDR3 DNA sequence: TGCGCCAGCAGACGAGGTCCCTACGAGCAGTACTTC. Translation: CASRRGPYEQYF. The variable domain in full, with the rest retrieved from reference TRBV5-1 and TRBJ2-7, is KAGVTQTPRYLIKTRGQQVTLSCSPISGHRSVSWYQQTPGQGLQFLFEYFSETQRNKGNFPGRFSGRQFSNSRSEMNVSTLELGDSALYLCASRRGPYEQYFGPGTRLTVT.

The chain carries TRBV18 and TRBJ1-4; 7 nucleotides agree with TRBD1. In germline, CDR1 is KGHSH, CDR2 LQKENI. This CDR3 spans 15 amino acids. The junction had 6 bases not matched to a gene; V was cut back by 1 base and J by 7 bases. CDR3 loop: CASSPLQGSPEKLFF. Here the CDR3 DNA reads TGTGCCAGCTCACCACTACAGGGGAGCCCTGAAAAACTGTTTTTT.

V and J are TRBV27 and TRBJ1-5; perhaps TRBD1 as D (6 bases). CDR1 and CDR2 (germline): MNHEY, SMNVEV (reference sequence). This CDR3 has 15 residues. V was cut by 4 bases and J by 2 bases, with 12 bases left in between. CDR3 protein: CASSSQGNGNQPQHF. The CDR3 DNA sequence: TGTGCCAGCAGTTCACAGGGAAATGGCAATCAGCCCCAGCATTTT.

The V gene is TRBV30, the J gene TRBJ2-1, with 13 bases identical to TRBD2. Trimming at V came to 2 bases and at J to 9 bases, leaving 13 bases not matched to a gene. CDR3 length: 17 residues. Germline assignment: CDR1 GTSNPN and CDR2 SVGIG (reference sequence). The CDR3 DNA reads TGTGCCTGGAGTAGGGGAACCGGGACTAGCGGGAAGCGTGAGCAGTTCTTC. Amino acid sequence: CAWSRGTGTSGKREQFF. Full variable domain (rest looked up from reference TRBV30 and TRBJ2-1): SQTIHQWPATLVQPVGSPLSLECTVEGTSNPNLYWYRQAAGRGLQLLFYSVGIGQISSEVPQNLSASRPQDRQFILSSKKLLLSDSGFYLCAWSRGTGTSGKREQFFGPGTRLTVL.

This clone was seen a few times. Written as DNA, the CDR3 is TGTGCCAGCGGCCGGAGGACAGGGATCAATTACGAGCAGTACTTC. Encoded protein: CASGRRTGINYEQYF. This chain links TRBV6-5 with TRBJ2-7; 8 nucleotides match TRBD1. The length of the CDR3 is 15 residues. Germline trimming cut 8 bases from V and 4 bases from J; bases unmatched to any gene: 13. The germline V gene has CDR1 MNHEY and CDR2 SVGAGI.

The CDR3 DNA reads TGTGCCAGCAGTCCTGGGACTAGCGGGCAGAGTGAGCAGTTCTTC. It specifies CASSPGTSGQSEQFF. The gene calls are TRBV27 and TRBJ2-1; 12 bases match TRBD2. Germline V gene data show CDR1 as MNHEY and CDR2 as SMNVEV (reference sequence). The CDR3 totals 15 residues. With 5 bases clipped from V and 9 bases from J, the junction kept 8 bases outside the gene matches.

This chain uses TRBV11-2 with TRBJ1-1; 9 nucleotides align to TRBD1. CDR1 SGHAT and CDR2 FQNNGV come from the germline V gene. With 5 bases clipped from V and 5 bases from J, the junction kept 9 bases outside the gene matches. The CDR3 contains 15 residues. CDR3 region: CASSLQDRGGTEAFF. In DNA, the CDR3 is TGTGCCAGCAGCCTACAAGACAGGGGGGGGACTGAAGCTTTCTTT.

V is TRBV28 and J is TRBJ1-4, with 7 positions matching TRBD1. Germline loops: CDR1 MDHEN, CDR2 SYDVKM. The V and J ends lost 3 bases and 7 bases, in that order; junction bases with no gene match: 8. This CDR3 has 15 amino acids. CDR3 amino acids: CASSFEGALSEKLFF. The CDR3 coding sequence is TGTGCCAGCAGTTTCGAGGGGGCCTTAAGTGAAAAACTGTTTTTT. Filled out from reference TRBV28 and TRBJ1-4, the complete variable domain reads DVKVTQSSRYLVKRTGEKVFLECVQDMDHENMFWYRQDPGLGLRLIYFSYDVKMKEKGDIPEGYSVSREKKERFSLILESASTNQTSMYLCASSFEGALSEKLFFGSGTQLSVL.

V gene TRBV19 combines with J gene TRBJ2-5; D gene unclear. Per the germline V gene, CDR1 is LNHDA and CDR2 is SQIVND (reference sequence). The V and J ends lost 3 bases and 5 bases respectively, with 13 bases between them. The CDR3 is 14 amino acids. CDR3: CASSIPASPETQYF. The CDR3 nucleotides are TGTGCCAGTAGTATCCCGGCTAGTCCCGAGACCCAGTACTTC.

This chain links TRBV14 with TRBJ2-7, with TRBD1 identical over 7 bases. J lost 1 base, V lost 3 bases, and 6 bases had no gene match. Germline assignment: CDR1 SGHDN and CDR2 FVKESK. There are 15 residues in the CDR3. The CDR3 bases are TGTGCCAGCAGCCATTCCTGGGACAGATCCTACGAGCAGTACTTC. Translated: CASSHSWDRSYEQYF.

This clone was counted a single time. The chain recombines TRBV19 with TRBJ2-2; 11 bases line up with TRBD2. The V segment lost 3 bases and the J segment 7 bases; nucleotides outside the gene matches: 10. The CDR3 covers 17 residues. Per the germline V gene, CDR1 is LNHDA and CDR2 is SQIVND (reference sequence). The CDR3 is CASSIRLAGILGGELFF. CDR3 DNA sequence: TGTGCCAGTAGTATCCGACTAGCGGGAATCTTGGGCGGGGAGCTGTTTTTT. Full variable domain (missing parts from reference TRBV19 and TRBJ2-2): DGGITQSPKYLFRKEGQNVTLSCEQNLNHDAMYWYRQDPGQGLRLIYYSQIVNDFQKGDIAEGYSVSREKKESFPLTVTSAQKNPTAFYLCASSIRLAGILGGELFFGEGSRLTVL.

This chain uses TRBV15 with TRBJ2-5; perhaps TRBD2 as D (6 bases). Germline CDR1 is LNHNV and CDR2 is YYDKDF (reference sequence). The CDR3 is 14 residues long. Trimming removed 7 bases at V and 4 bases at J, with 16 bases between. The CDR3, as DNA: TGTGCCACCACCAGGTTTGGAGGGTCAGAGACCCAGTACTTC. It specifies CATTRFGGSETQYF.

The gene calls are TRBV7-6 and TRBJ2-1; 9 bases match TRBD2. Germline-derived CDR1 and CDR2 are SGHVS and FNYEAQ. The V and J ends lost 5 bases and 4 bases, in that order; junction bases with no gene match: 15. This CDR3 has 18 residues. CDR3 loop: CASSPMAGGPWGYNEQFF. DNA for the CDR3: TGTGCCAGCAGCCCGATGGCGGGAGGGCCATGGGGTTACAATGAGCAGTTCTTC.

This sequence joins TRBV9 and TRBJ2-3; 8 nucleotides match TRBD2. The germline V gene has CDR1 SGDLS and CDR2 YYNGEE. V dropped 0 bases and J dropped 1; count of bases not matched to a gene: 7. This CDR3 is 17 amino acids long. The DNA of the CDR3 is TGTGCCAGCAGCGTAGTCCCCACGACTAGCGGCACAGATACGCAGTATTTT. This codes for CASSVVPTTSGTDTQYF.

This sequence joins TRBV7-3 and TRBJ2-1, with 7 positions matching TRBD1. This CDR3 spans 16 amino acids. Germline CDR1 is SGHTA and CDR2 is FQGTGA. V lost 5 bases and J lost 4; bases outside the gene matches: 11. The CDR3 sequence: CASSVTGLSGYNEQFF. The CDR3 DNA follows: TGTGCCAGCAGCGTGACAGGGCTGTCAGGATACAATGAGCAGTTCTTC.

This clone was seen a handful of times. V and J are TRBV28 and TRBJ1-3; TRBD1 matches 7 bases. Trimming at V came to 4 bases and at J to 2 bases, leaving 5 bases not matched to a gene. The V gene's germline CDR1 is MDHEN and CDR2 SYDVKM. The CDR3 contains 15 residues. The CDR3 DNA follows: TGTGCCAGCAGTTCTTGGCAGGGGGCTGGAAACACCATATATTTT. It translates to CASSSWQGAGNTIYF.

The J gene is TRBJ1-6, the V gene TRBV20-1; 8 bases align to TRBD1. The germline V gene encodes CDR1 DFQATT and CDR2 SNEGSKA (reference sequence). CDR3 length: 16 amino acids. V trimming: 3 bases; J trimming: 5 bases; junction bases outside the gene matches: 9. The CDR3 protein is CSASTGQGHHNSPLHF. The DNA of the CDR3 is TGCAGTGCTAGTACAGGACAGGGCCACCATAATTCACCCCTCCACTTT.